These 13 T cell receptor beta chains originate from one sample sequenced in a study of a mutant IDH1 vaccine in newly diagnosed glioma. Clones were sequenced by immunoSEQ multiplex PCR, and TCRdb holds only the in-frame ones, with some missing. The top ten hold 0.56% of the sample, which has about 98,000 clones, approximately 90% seen once. Time point meaning: baseline, week 1 (first vaccination visit). Treatment of the sample: pre-vaccination baseline after standard-of-care therapy. Specimen: PBMCs, collected from a glioma patient treated with radiotherapy, temozolomide or both. The receptors shown here come from a woman between 50 and 59 years old with glioma.

This clone came up once. The rearrangement joins TRBV19 to TRBJ1-5; D not resolved. The CDR3 length is 16 residues. Trimming left V 4 bases short and J 6 bases short, with 19 bases between. Germline CDR1 and CDR2: LNHDA and SQIVND (reference sequence). CDR3 nucleotide sequence: TGTGCCAGTAGTAAGGCGGAACAGTTATGGGGTCAGCCCCAGCATTTT. Its translation is CASSKAEQLWGQPQHF.

This chain links TRBV9 with TRBJ2-2; the D gene could be TRBD1 or TRBD2 (5 bases each). V shed 0 bases and J shed 5 bases, with 14 bases lying between them. This CDR3 contains 16 residues. Germline assignment: CDR1 SGDLS and CDR2 YYNGEE. The CDR3 is CASSVEGMDLTGELFF. The DNA for the CDR3 is TGTGCCAGCAGCGTAGAGGGGATGGACTTAACCGGGGAGCTGTTTTTT.

The V call is TRBV27, the J call TRBJ1-2; D ambiguous. CDR1 is MNHEY, CDR2 SMNVEV, per germline (reference sequence). The CDR3 is 13 residues long. V lost 2 bases to trimming and J lost 0 bases, with 4 bases between them. The CDR3: CASSLVANYGYTF. The CDR3 nucleotides read TGTGCCAGCAGTTTAGTAGCTAACTATGGCTACACCTTC.

The gene calls are TRBV28 and TRBJ1-6; weak D call: TRBD1 (5 bases). Germline CDR1 is MDHEN and CDR2 is SYDVKM. V was clipped by 1 base and J by 4 bases, with 17 bases between them. The CDR3 runs 18 residues. The CDR3 nucleotides are TGTGCCAGCAGTTTATTGTCGGGACGGCTGGGTTATAATTCACCCCTCCACTTT. Translated, it gives CASSLLSGRLGYNSPLHF.

The rearrangement uses TRBV4-1 and TRBJ2-1, with no clear D. CDR3 length: 16 amino acids. The germline V and J ends were trimmed by 0 bases and 3 bases, with 12 bases remaining between them. CDR1 is MGHRA and CDR2 is YSYEKL in the germline V gene. CDR3 coding DNA: TGCGCCAGCAGCCAAGATAGGATTGGTGGCTACAATGAGCAGTTCTTC. Its protein is CASSQDRIGGYNEQFF.

This chain connects TRBV6-6 to TRBJ2-7; D gene unclear. The V end was cut by 0 bases, the J end by 0 bases, with 6 bases between. The CDR3 covers 14 residues. The germline CDR1 and CDR2 sequences are MNHNY and SVGAGI (reference sequence). The DNA for the CDR3 is TGTGCCAGCAGTTACTCTTCGGGCTCCTACGAGCAGTACTTC. Amino acid sequence: CASSYSSGSYEQYF.

This chain connects TRBV28 to TRBJ2-7; tentatively, D is TRBD1 (6 bases). V lost 7 bases to trimming and J lost 0 bases, with 10 bases between them. This CDR3 is 13 amino acids long. Germline lookup yields CDR1 MDHEN and CDR2 SYDVKM. The CDR3 here is CASTATGSYEQYF. The CDR3 DNA reads TGTGCCAGCACTGCGACAGGCTCCTACGAGCAGTACTTC.

J is TRBJ2-5 and V is TRBV18; 12 bases align to TRBD2. The CDR3 is 17 amino acids. CDR1 is KGHSH and CDR2 is LQKENI in the germline V gene. The junction had 7 bases not matched to a gene; V was cut back by 4 bases and J by 1 base. CDR3 sequence: CASSLRLAGVGQETQYF. CDR3 bases: TGTGCCAGCTCACTCCGACTAGCGGGAGTAGGCCAAGAGACCCAGTACTTC.

V is TRBV4-2 and J is TRBJ2-3; 9 bases are shared with TRBD2. V was clipped by 0 bases and J by 5 bases; unmatched bases: 3. CDR3 length equals 15 residues. Germline CDR1 LGHNA, CDR2 YNFKEQ. CDR3 region: CASSQDPSGIDTQYF. The CDR3 DNA follows: TGTGCCAGCAGCCAAGACCCTAGCGGGATAGATACGCAGTATTTT.

This chain uses TRBV12-5 with TRBJ2-4, with 8 bases fitting TRBD1. The ends lost 6 bases at V and 0 bases at J; junction bases unmatched: 16. This CDR3 has 19 residues. Germline CDR1 reads LGHNT; CDR2 reads FRNRAP. Written as DNA, the CDR3 is TGTGCTAGTGGCCCTCACGGGACAGGCCTCAGCCCAGCCAAAAACATTCAGTACTTC. Protein product: CASGPHGTGLSPAKNIQYF.

The V gene is TRBV28, the J gene TRBJ1-5; D is unclear. V was trimmed by 3 bases and J by 7 bases, leaving 7 bases between them. Germline CDR1 and CDR2: MDHEN and SYDVKM. This CDR3 has 12 amino acids. The CDR3 loop reads CASSFWAQPQHF. CDR3 nucleotide sequence: TGTGCCAGCAGTTTTTGGGCACAGCCCCAGCATTTT.

The chain is built from TRBV11-1 and TRBJ1-2; possible D gene TRBD1, 6 bases. CDR1 and CDR2 (germline): SGHAT, FQDESV (reference sequence). Trimming took 5 bases from V and 5 from J, leaving 12 bases between them. The CDR3 has 13 residues. The CDR3 bases are TGTGCCAGCAGCCCATACAGGGAGTATGGCTACACCTTC. Its protein is CASSPYREYGYTF.

V is TRBV28 and J is TRBJ1-1; D is undetermined. The CDR3 covers 12 residues. Per the germline V gene, CDR1 is MDHEN and CDR2 is SYDVKM. The V gene lost 7 bases and the J gene lost 4 bases, with 10 bases spanning the gap. The CDR3 here is CASTRGVTEAFF. The CDR3 DNA follows: TGTGCCAGCACCCGCGGGGTCACTGAAGCTTTCTTT.